The 23 T cell receptor beta chains reported below all come from one sample, sequenced in a study of cytomegalovirus exposure and HLA in healthy donors. PCR was performed using 60 Vbeta and 13 Jbeta primers. The repertoire was sequenced with immunoSEQ multiplex PCR; TCRdb's copy has only in-frame clones and lacks some. The sample includes approximately 90,000 clones, approximately 57% of them seen just once. The source material was PBMCs. The receptors derive from a woman in her twenties or thirties in good health and CMV-seronegative.

This clone was seen just once. This CDR3 is CASSERTGGDKNIQYF. The DNA of the CDR3 is TGTGCCAGCAGTGAGAGGACAGGGGGAGACAAAAACATTCAGTACTTC. The rearrangement joins TRBV2 to TRBJ2-4, with TRBD1 matching 10 bases. Germline lookup yields CDR1 SNHLY and CDR2 FYNNEI. The CDR3 has 16 amino acids. The J segment lost 3 bases and the V segment lost 3 bases, leaving 5 bases of the junction unmatched.

V is TRBV27 and J is TRBJ2-7, with D unclear. The CDR3 covers 13 residues. V lost 0 bases and J 2 bases, leaving 5 bases between the germline ends. Germline V gives CDR1 MNHEY, CDR2 SMNVEV (reference sequence). CDR3 sequence: CASSLSGPYEQYF. CDR3 coding DNA: TGTGCCAGCAGTTTATCCGGTCCCTACGAGCAGTACTTC.

The V and J genes are TRBV27 and TRBJ2-7; 7 bases agree with TRBD2. There are 15 residues in the CDR3. V was pared by 2 bases and J by 5 bases, with 9 bases of the junction left unmatched. Germline loops: CDR1 MNHEY, CDR2 SMNVEV (reference sequence). CDR3 protein: CASSLGGEGSHEQYF. For the CDR3, the DNA is TGTGCCAGCAGTTTAGGGGGGGAGGGCAGCCACGAGCAGTACTTC.

This sequence joins TRBV5-4 and TRBJ1-1; D is undetermined. The CDR3 extends over 15 amino acids. CDR1 is SGHNT and CDR2 is YYREEE in the germline V gene (reference sequence). The V gene lost 0 bases and the J gene lost 0 bases, with 9 bases spanning the gap. The CDR3 protein is CASSLAGSLNTEAFF. The CDR3 nucleotides are TGTGCCAGCAGCTTGGCCGGGTCATTGAACACTGAAGCTTTCTTT.

In its sample, this clone was seen a few times. The chain has TRBV5-6 and TRBJ1-1, with TRBD1 matching over 7 bases. Germline V gene sequence: CDR1 SGHDT, CDR2 YYEEEE. Trimming at V came to 1 base and at J to 4 bases, leaving 4 bases not matched to a gene. This CDR3 is 14 amino acids long. Written as DNA, the CDR3 is TGTGCCAGCAGCTTGACAGGGGCTGTCACTGAAGCTTTCTTT. Amino acids: CASSLTGAVTEAFF.

The V gene is TRBV5-1, the J gene TRBJ1-6, with a tentative D call TRBD1 (6 bases). The CDR3 has 13 amino acids. Germline V gives CDR1 SGHRS, CDR2 YFSETQ. Between the trimmed V and J ends, which lost 6 bases and 7 bases, there was a span of 11 bases. The CDR3 DNA is TGCGCCAGCAAGTGGACAGAGAATTCACCCCTCCACTTT. Translated, it gives CASKWTENSPLHF. Filled out from reference TRBV5-1 and TRBJ1-6, the complete variable domain reads KAGVTQTPRYLIKTRGQQVTLSCSPISGHRSVSWYQQTPGQGLQFLFEYFSETQRNKGNFPGRFSGRQFSNSRSEMNVSTLELGDSALYLCASKWTENSPLHFGNGTRLTVT.

This clone came up a few times. The chain combines TRBV18 with TRBJ1-4, with TRBD1 as a possible D gene (5 bases). The ends were cut back, 3 bases at V and 15 bases at J, with 20 bases in the middle. This CDR3 region has 14 residues. From germline, CDR1 is KGHSH and CDR2 LQKENI. Here the CDR3 DNA reads TGTGCCAGCTCACCTCAAGCTGTGGAGGGGCGAATGTTTTTT. Encoded protein: CASSPQAVEGRMFF.

The CDR3 sequence is CASSMIGVNEKLFF. CDR3 nucleotides: TGTGCCAGTAGTATGATAGGGGTCAACGAAAAACTGTTTTTT. This rearrangement joins TRBV19 to TRBJ1-4, with a tentative D call TRBD1 (5 bases). The CDR3 has 14 amino acids. Trimming pared 3 bases from V and 8 bases from J, leaving 13 bases between. Germline CDR1 is LNHDA and CDR2 is SQIVND (reference sequence).

The chain employs TRBV30 and TRBJ1-4, with D possibly TRBD1 on 6 matching bases. The CDR3 is made up of 13 amino acids. Germline V gene data show CDR1 as GTSNPN and CDR2 as SVGIG (reference sequence). The V gene lost 3 bases and the J gene lost 10 bases, with 15 bases spanning the gap. The DNA of the CDR3 is TGTGCCTGGAGGGGGGCAGGGATAGGAAAACTGTTTTTT. It codes for CAWRGAGIGKLFF.

The rearrangement links TRBV19 to TRBJ2-7, with 8 bases lining up with TRBD1. Trimming removed 3 bases from V and 3 bases from J; junction bases left unmatched: 4. The CDR3 covers 14 residues. Germline V gene sequence: CDR1 LNHDA, CDR2 SQIVND (reference sequence). For the CDR3, the DNA is TGTGCCAGTAGTATCTTAGGACAGGGCTACGAGCAGTACTTC. Encoded protein: CASSILGQGYEQYF.

The rearrangement links TRBV6-5 to TRBJ1-2; the D is unclear. V was pared by 6 bases and J by 12 bases, with 14 bases between. The germline V gene has CDR1 MNHEY and CDR2 SVGAGI. The CDR3 spans 11 residues. CDR3 sequence reads: CASSRGPDHTF. The CDR3 DNA reads as TGTGCCAGCAGCCGCGGGCCCGACCACACCTTC.

A remark on this clone: Because it lacks the conserved phenylalanine or tryptophan at the end, this CDR3 is likely a read error. Because the CDR3's place on the DNA is in doubt, the DNA is left out and the CDR3 is given as listed by TCRdb. The chain links TRBV10-2 to TRBJ1-1; TRBD1 was called by the table and not checked on the DNA. Per the germline V gene, CDR1 is WSHSY and CDR2 is SAAADI. The CDR3 sequence runs 11 residues, both termini included. This chain's CDR3 is CASSGGTEASI.

CDR3 bases: TGTGCCAGCAGTTTAAGCGGCGAAGCTTTCTTT. Amino acids: CASSLSGEAFF. The chain combines TRBV28 with TRBJ1-1; no reliable D call. Between the trimmed V and J ends, which lost 2 bases and 8 bases, there was a span of 6 bases. The CDR3 has 11 amino acids. In germline, CDR1 is MDHEN, CDR2 SYDVKM.

The V call is TRBV18, the J call TRBJ1-5, with a weak D call TRBD1 (6 bases). The CDR3 extends over 15 amino acids. V lost 2 bases and J lost 4, with 12 bases in between. Germline loops: CDR1 KGHSH, CDR2 LQKENI. The CDR3 is CASSPGTLTNQPQHF. CDR3 DNA sequence: TGTGCCAGCTCACCAGGGACACTCACGAATCAGCCCCAGCATTTT. The variable domain in full, completed from reference TRBV18 and TRBJ1-5, reads NAGVMQNPRHLVRRRGQEARLRCSPMKGHSHVYWYRQLPEEGLKFMVYLQKENIIDESGMPKERFSAEFPKEGPSILRIQQVVRGDSAAYFCASSPGTLTNQPQHFGDGTRLSIL.

On this clone itself: One end of the junction is discordant with germline, which a read error may explain. The genes are TRBV7-2 and TRBJ2-7; 16 bases match TRBD2. Germline-derived CDR1 and CDR2 are SGHTA and FQGNSA. The CDR3 consists of 12 residues. CDR3 in DNA: TGTGCCAGCAGCCTCGGGACTAGCGGGGGGGAATTC. Translated: CASSLGTSGGEF.

V usage is TRBV11-2 and J usage is TRBJ2-3; D unclear. Germline lookup yields CDR1 SGHAT and CDR2 FQNNGV. V was clipped by 3 bases and J by 0 bases, with 13 bases between them. The CDR3 runs 16 residues. Here the CDR3 DNA reads TGTGCCAGCAGCTTCCTAAGTCTCCGGAGCACAGATACGCAGTATTTT. Protein product: CASSFLSLRSTDTQYF.

J is TRBJ2-2 and V is TRBV18; 9 bases map to TRBD2. This CDR3 is 15 amino acids long. Germline CDR1 is KGHSH and CDR2 is LQKENI. With V trimmed by 2 bases and J by 11 bases, 9 bases remained unmatched. The CDR3 here is CASSPETSGLTELFF. The CDR3 coding sequence is TGTGCCAGCTCACCAGAGACTAGCGGCCTAACAGAGCTGTTTTTT. The whole variable domain, remainder taken from reference TRBV18 and TRBJ2-2, is NAGVMQNPRHLVRRRGQEARLRCSPMKGHSHVYWYRQLPEEGLKFMVYLQKENIIDESGMPKERFSAEFPKEGPSILRIQQVVRGDSAAYFCASSPETSGLTELFFGEGSRLTVL.

This clone was counted only a few times. V and J are TRBV5-1 and TRBJ1-3; no definite D call. CDR1 SGHRS and CDR2 YFSETQ come from the germline V gene. The CDR3 totals 16 residues. Trimming stripped 4 bases from V and 0 bases from J, with 14 bases between. CDR3 sequence (DNA): TGCGCCAGCAGCCCCCTCCCCTTGAGCTCTGGAAACACCATATATTTT. Protein product: CASSPLPLSSGNTIYF.

The J gene is TRBJ1-5, the V gene TRBV19; TRBD1 is a possible D gene (6 bases). The germline V gene has CDR1 LNHDA and CDR2 SQIVND (reference sequence). CDR3 length: 14 residues. The V end lost 3 bases, the J end lost 6 bases, and 12 bases lay between the germline ends. The CDR3 region is CASSIYREGQPQHF. In DNA, the CDR3 is TGTGCCAGTAGTATTTACAGGGAAGGTCAGCCCCAGCATTTT.

This clone was seen just once. V is TRBV5-1 and J is TRBJ2-6; D ambiguous. V was pared by 4 bases and J by 4 bases, with 6 bases between. The V gene's germline CDR1 is SGHRS and CDR2 YFSETQ. The CDR3 runs to 13 residues. Here the CDR3 DNA reads TGCGCCAGCAGCCCCTTCGGGGCCAACGTCCTGACTTTC. It yields the protein CASSPFGANVLTF.

The genes are TRBV29-1 and TRBJ1-5; 9 bases are shared with TRBD1. The V and J ends lost 3 bases and 0 bases, in that order; junction bases with no gene match: 3. The CDR3 sequence is 15 residues long. CDR1 SQVTM and CDR2 ANQGSEA come from the germline V gene. The CDR3 spells CSVETGGNSNQPQHF. CDR3 bases: TGCAGCGTTGAGACAGGGGGAAATAGCAATCAGCCCCAGCATTTT.

The chain recombines TRBV6-6 with TRBJ1-6, with a possible D match to TRBD1 (5 bases). Germline-derived CDR1 and CDR2 are MNHNY and SVGAGI (reference sequence). The V end lost 6 bases, the J end lost 7 bases, and 16 bases lay between the germline ends. The CDR3 sequence is 15 residues long. CDR3 DNA sequence: TGTGCCAGCAGCGTAAGGGACCGGGGGAATTCACCCCTCCACTTT. It yields the protein CASSVRDRGNSPLHF.

The chain has TRBV2 and TRBJ1-1; a weak D match, TRBD1 (6 bases). This CDR3 contains 13 residues. The germline V gene encodes CDR1 SNHLY and CDR2 FYNNEI. V lost 7 bases, J lost 6 bases, and 15 bases lay in between. The CDR3 nucleotides read TGTGCCAGCACCACAATGACAGGATCTGAAGCTTTCTTT. Amino acids: CASTTMTGSEAFF.